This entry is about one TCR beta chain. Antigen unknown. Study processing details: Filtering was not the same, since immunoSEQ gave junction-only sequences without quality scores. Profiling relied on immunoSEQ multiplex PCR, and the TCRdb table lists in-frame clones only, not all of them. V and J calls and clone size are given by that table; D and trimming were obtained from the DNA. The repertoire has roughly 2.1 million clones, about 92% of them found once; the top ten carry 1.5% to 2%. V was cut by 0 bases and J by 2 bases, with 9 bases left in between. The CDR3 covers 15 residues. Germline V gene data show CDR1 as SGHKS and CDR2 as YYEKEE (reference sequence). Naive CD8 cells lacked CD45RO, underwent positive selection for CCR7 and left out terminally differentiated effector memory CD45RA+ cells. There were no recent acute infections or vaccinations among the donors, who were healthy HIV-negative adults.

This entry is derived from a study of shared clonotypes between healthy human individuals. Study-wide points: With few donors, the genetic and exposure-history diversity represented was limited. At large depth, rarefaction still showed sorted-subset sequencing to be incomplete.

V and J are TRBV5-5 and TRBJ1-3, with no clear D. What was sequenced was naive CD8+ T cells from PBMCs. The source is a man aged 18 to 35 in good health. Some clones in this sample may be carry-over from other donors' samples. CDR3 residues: CASSLGPVPGNTIYF. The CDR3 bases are TGTGCCAGCAGCTTGGGTCCAGTACCTGGAAACACCATATATTTT.